This T cell receptor beta chain was documented in a study of OX40 agonist ivuxolimab in advanced cancers. Study in general: It was permissible to have had prior anti-PD-1, anti-PD-L1 or anti-CTLA-4 therapy, and less than 45% had some.

TCRdb keeps only in-frame clones here, not all; method: immunoSEQ multiplex PCR. This sample carries roughly 29,000 clones, about 89% of them seen once, and the ten largest clones take roughly a tenth. In germline, CDR1 is LGHNA, CDR2 YSLEER. This CDR3 spans 15 amino acids. Between the trimmed V and J ends, which lost 3 bases and 5 bases, there was a span of 16 bases. The material sequenced was CD4+ or CD8+ T cells sorted from blood, taken in a trial of the OX40 agonist ivuxolimab. This sequence originates from an adult with an advanced solid tumor such as melanoma, head and neck, liver or kidney cancer. The chain combines TRBV4-3 with TRBJ2-5; tentatively, D is TRBD1 (6 bases). CDR3 sequence reads: CASSQGTGWRETQYF. CDR3 sequence (DNA): TGCGCCAGCAGCCAGGGCACAGGGTGGCGGGAGACCCAGTACTTC.